This T cell receptor (beta chain) was profiled in a study of blood T cell repertoires in COVID-19. Study at large: Italy, Spain and the United States were the sources of the convalescent and acute COVID-19 samples. T cells, B-cell-depleted T cells, or PBMCs supplied cDNA or gDNA.

This CDR3 spans 11 amino acids. With 4 bases removed from V and 8 bases from J, the gap between germline ends came to 7 bases. Germline CDR1 and CDR2: SGHRS and YFSETQ. Study processing details: Reference gene primer amplification in the assay estimated nucleated cell counts. Sequencing used immunoSEQ multiplex PCR; TCRdb keeps in-frame clones, though not all of them. That table furnishes V, J and clone size, whereas the DNA furnished D and trimming. The table includes hundreds of thousands of clones, 89% detected once. A single count supports this clone. The sequenced sample was peripheral blood. The sequence derives from a man aged 55 to 70 who had recovered from COVID-19. The J gene is TRBJ2-1, the V gene TRBV5-1; no reliable D call. The CDR3 DNA sequence: TGCGCCAGCAGCCTTACATATGAGCAGTTCTTC. The encoded protein is CASSLTYEQFF.